This TCR beta chain was captured by sequencing in a study of blood T cell repertoires in COVID-19. Original handling: The authors estimated nucleated cell counts from reference gene primer amplification. The protocol was immunoSEQ multiplex PCR, while the TCRdb copy is restricted to in-frame clones and leaves out a portion. V and J calls and clone size are given by that table; D and trimming were obtained from the DNA. Of about 240,000 clones listed, roughly 87% are singletons. Germline V gives CDR1 LNHDA, CDR2 SQIVND (reference sequence). Losses at the gene ends were 7 bases for V and 7 bases for J; bases not matched to a gene: 10. This CDR3 comprises 15 residues.

This TCR was sampled from a man aged 60 to 75 who had recovered from COVID-19. Sequencing input: peripheral blood. The J gene is TRBJ1-6, the V gene TRBV19, with TRBD1 matching 7 bases. The CDR3 protein is CASKPGQRTNSPLHF. The CDR3 region has the DNA TGTGCCAGTAAACCGGGACAGCGTACAAATTCACCCCTCCACTTT.